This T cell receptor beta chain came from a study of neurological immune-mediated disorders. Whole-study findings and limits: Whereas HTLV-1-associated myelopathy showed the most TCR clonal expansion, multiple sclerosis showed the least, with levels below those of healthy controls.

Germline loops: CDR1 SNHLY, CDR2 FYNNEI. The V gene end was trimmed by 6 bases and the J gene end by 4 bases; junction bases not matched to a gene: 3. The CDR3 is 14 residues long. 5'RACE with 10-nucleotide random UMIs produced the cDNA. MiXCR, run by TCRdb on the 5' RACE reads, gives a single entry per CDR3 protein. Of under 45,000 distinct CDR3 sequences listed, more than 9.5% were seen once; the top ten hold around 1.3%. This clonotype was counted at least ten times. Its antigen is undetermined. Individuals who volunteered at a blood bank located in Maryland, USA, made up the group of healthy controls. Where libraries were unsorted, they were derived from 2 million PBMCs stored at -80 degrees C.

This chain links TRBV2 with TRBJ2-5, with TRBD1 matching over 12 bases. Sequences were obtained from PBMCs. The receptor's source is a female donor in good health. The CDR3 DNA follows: TGTGCCAGCAGCGGGACAGGGGGCGTAGAGACCCAGTACTTC. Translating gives CASSGTGGVETQYF.